A single sample gave rise to the 13 T cell receptor beta chains below, sequenced in a study of beta chain features in type 1 diabetes. Sequenced material consisted of expressed TCRB transcripts (all of the isolated RNA was reverse transcribed). This table comes from immunoSEQ multiplex PCR, and its TCRdb copy is limited to in-frame clones, with some not included. In the table there are approximately 120,000 clones, 40% of which are singletons. The sequencing sample was made of stem cell memory CD4+ T cells from blood. These receptors were collected from a woman younger than 35 in good health.

The rearrangement joins TRBV28 to TRBJ1-4, with 10 bases fitting TRBD1. This CDR3 spans 16 amino acids. Losses at the gene ends were 5 bases for V and 6 bases for J; bases not matched to a gene: 9. Germline CDR1 reads MDHEN; CDR2 reads SYDVKM. For the CDR3, the DNA is TGTGCCAGCAGTCCCCAGACAGGGGGCATCGATGAAAAACTGTTTTTT. It translates to CASSPQTGGIDEKLFF.

The chain carries TRBV19 and TRBJ2-7; TRBD2 matches at 9 bases. The length of the CDR3 is 15 residues. Losses at the gene ends were 2 bases for V and 3 bases for J; bases not matched to a gene: 5. Per germline, CDR1 LNHDA and CDR2 SQIVND (reference sequence). CDR3: CASSIRPSGNYEQYF. CDR3 nucleotide sequence: TGTGCCAGTAGTATACGGCCTAGCGGGAACTACGAGCAGTACTTC.

The CDR3 DNA reads TGTGCCAGCCTCAGGGCTTATACGCAGTATTTT. As protein: CASLRAYTQYF. The V call is TRBV28, the J call TRBJ2-3, with D possibly being TRBD1 (5 bases). With 8 bases removed from V and 7 bases from J, the gap between germline ends came to 10 bases. The CDR3 extends over 11 amino acids. From germline, CDR1 is MDHEN and CDR2 SYDVKM. Combining the CDR3 with reference TRBV28 and TRBJ2-3 gives the whole variable domain DVKVTQSSRYLVKRTGEKVFLECVQDMDHENMFWYRQDPGLGLRLIYFSYDVKMKEKGDIPEGYSVSREKKERFSLILESASTNQTSMYLCASLRAYTQYFGPGTRLTVL.

This chain joins TRBV2 and TRBJ1-1; D is uncertain. V was pared by 4 bases and J by 3 bases, with 15 bases between. Per germline, CDR1 SNHLY and CDR2 FYNNEI. This CDR3 is 15 amino acids long. Here the CDR3 reads CASSGRQRPDTEAFF. CDR3 bases: TGTGCCAGCAGTGGGAGGCAGCGCCCAGACACTGAAGCTTTCTTT.

The chain links TRBV18 to TRBJ2-7; 9 bases are a match to TRBD1. Germline loops: CDR1 KGHSH, CDR2 LQKENI. The J segment lost 4 bases and the V segment lost 5 bases, leaving 12 bases of the junction unmatched. The CDR3 runs to 16 residues. The CDR3 nucleotides read TGTGCCAGCTCATCCCCTTCGACAGGGGGTCAGTACGAGCAGTACTTC. Translated: CASSSPSTGGQYEQYF.

The J gene is TRBJ2-1, the V gene TRBV30, with D perhaps TRBD2 (6 bases). The V gene's germline CDR1 is GTSNPN and CDR2 SVGIG (reference sequence). V lost 0 bases and J 4 bases, leaving 13 bases between the germline ends. CDR3 length equals 15 residues. CDR3 coding DNA: TGTGCCTGGAGTGTCCGCGGGACGATGTACAATGAGCAGTTCTTC. This encodes CAWSVRGTMYNEQFF. Complete variable domain (other parts from reference TRBV30 and TRBJ2-1): SQTIHQWPATLVQPVGSPLSLECTVEGTSNPNLYWYRQAAGRGLQLLFYSVGIGQISSEVPQNLSASRPQDRQFILSSKKLLLSDSGFYLCAWSVRGTMYNEQFFGPGTRLTVL.

The V and J genes are TRBV5-1 and TRBJ2-5; possibly TRBD1 for D (7 bases). The CDR3 extends over 15 amino acids. CDR1 SGHRS and CDR2 YFSETQ come from the germline V gene. The V gene lost 4 bases and the J gene lost 2 bases, with 15 bases spanning the gap. DNA for the CDR3: TGCGCCAGCAGCCGGGGGACAGCGATGCAAGAGACCCAGTACTTC. Its translation: CASSRGTAMQETQYF. Full variable domain (remainder filled in from reference TRBV5-1 and TRBJ2-5): KAGVTQTPRYLIKTRGQQVTLSCSPISGHRSVSWYQQTPGQGLQFLFEYFSETQRNKGNFPGRFSGRQFSNSRSEMNVSTLELGDSALYLCASSRGTAMQETQYFGPGTRLLVL.

The V gene is TRBV5-1, the J gene TRBJ2-2, with D possibly being TRBD1 (6 bases). The V gene lost 0 bases and the J gene lost 3 bases, with 12 bases spanning the gap. CDR1 and CDR2 from the germline V gene are SGHRS and YFSETQ. The CDR3 has 16 amino acids. CDR3 nucleotide sequence: TGCGCCAGCAGCTTGGGATTGGGACACTACACCGGGGAGCTGTTTTTT. It yields the protein CASSLGLGHYTGELFF.

The chain employs TRBV4-3 and TRBJ2-3; maybe TRBD1 (5 bases). The germline V gene has CDR1 LGHNA and CDR2 YSLEER. Between the trimmed V and J ends, which lost 4 bases and 6 bases, there was a span of 14 bases. There are 14 residues in the CDR3. The CDR3 nucleotides read TGCGCCAGCAGCCGGAGCGCCTACAGGGATACGCAGTATTTT. Translating gives CASSRSAYRDTQYF.

The rearrangement uses TRBV11-2 and TRBJ2-1; 7 positions match TRBD1. Germline values: CDR1 SGHAT, CDR2 FQNNGV. The V segment lost 4 bases and the J segment 1 base; nucleotides outside the gene matches: 4. The CDR3 covers 15 residues. CDR3 bases: TGTGCCAGCAGCTCTCGACAGGGATCCTACAATGAGCAGTTCTTC. This encodes CASSSRQGSYNEQFF.

This clone was observed a handful of times. The chain uses TRBV2 and TRBJ2-1, with 8 nucleotides matching TRBD2. Trimming took 6 bases from V and 3 from J; bases not matched to a gene: 4. The CDR3 totals 14 residues. From germline, CDR1 is SNHLY and CDR2 FYNNEI. The CDR3 region is CASRVLADYNEQFF. The CDR3 DNA sequence: TGTGCCAGCAGAGTACTAGCGGACTACAATGAGCAGTTCTTC.

V is TRBV28 and J is TRBJ1-5, with no clear D. Trimming removed 8 bases at V and 0 bases at J, with 14 bases between. Germline V gene data show CDR1 as MDHEN and CDR2 as SYDVKM. The CDR3 is made up of 15 amino acids. The CDR3 nucleotides read TGTGCCAGCCGGGAAGCCATTTTTAGCAATCAGCCCCAGCATTTT. Protein sequence: CASREAIFSNQPQHF. Complete variable domain (other parts from reference TRBV28 and TRBJ1-5): DVKVTQSSRYLVKRTGEKVFLECVQDMDHENMFWYRQDPGLGLRLIYFSYDVKMKEKGDIPEGYSVSREKKERFSLILESASTNQTSMYLCASREAIFSNQPQHFGDGTRLSIL.

The rearrangement joins TRBV7-2 to TRBJ2-5; 10 bases are a match to TRBD1. The CDR3 loop spans 14 amino acids. V was pared by 1 base and J by 6 bases, with 2 bases of the junction left unmatched. The germline V gene encodes CDR1 SGHTA and CDR2 FQGNSA. The CDR3 DNA is TGTGCCAGCAGCTTAGGACAGGGGGCAAAGACCCAGTACTTC. Translation: CASSLGQGAKTQYF. The whole variable domain, remainder taken from reference TRBV7-2 and TRBJ2-5, is GAGVSQSPSNKVTEKGKDVELRCDPISGHTALYWYRQSLGQGLEFLIYFQGNSAPDKSGLPSDRFSAERTGGSVSTLTIQRTQQEDSAVYLCASSLGQGAKTQYFGPGTRLLVL.